These 10 T cell receptor beta chains share one sample of origin, sequenced in a study of T cells after yellow fever vaccination. From the 5' RACE reads, TCRdb called clonotypes with MiXCR, one entry per CDR3 protein. Of 200,000 to 300,000 distinct CDR3 sequences in the sample, approximately 3.8% were seen once. The input for sequencing was PBMCs, taken 15 days after the yellow fever booster vaccination. Source of these receptors: a man younger than 35 who received the YFV17D yellow fever vaccine.

The sample holds many counts of this clonotype. The junction departs from the called germline gene at one end, perhaps through a read error. The rearrangement joins TRBV7-9 to TRBJ1-1, with D uncertain. CDR1 and CDR2 (germline): SEHNR, FQNEAQ (reference sequence). CDR3 size: 14 residues. Written as DNA, the CDR3 is TGTTCCAGCAGCTCTCGGGTCTTAGACACTGAAGCTTTCTTT. Encoded protein: CSSSSRVLDTEAFF.

This clonotype was found many times. The rearrangement links TRBV20-1 to TRBJ1-1, with TRBD1 matching 11 bases. V lost 2 bases and J lost 4; bases outside the gene matches: 6. This CDR3 is built from 15 residues. The germline V gene has CDR1 DFQATT and CDR2 SNEGSKA (reference sequence). The CDR3, as DNA: TGCAGTGCTAGAAGGGGACAGGGGGGATCCACTGAAGCTTTCTTT. It is translated as CSARRGQGGSTEAFF.

In this sample, this clonotype turned up a few times. V and J are TRBV20-1 and TRBJ2-1; possibly TRBD1 for D (7 bases). V was cut by 0 bases and J by 3 bases, with 21 bases left in between. The germline V gene encodes CDR1 DFQATT and CDR2 SNEGSKA (reference sequence). This CDR3 region has 18 residues. The CDR3 region has the DNA TGCAGTGCTAGAGATTCGGGGGATTCGACAGGGCACTACAATGAGCAGTTCTTC. Encoded protein: CSARDSGDSTGHYNEQFF.

This clonotype was seen many times. This sequence joins TRBV5-1 and TRBJ1-1; D remains unclear. V was pared by 4 bases and J by 3 bases, with 10 bases between. This CDR3 spans 13 amino acids. Germline assignment: CDR1 SGHRS and CDR2 YFSETQ. The CDR3 reads CASSHPRDTEAFF. Here the CDR3 DNA reads TGCGCCAGCAGCCACCCACGGGACACTGAAGCTTTCTTT.

This clonotype was counted many times. This rearrangement joins TRBV20-1 to TRBJ1-1; D remains unclear. The CDR3 covers 13 residues. The germline V gene encodes CDR1 DFQATT and CDR2 SNEGSKA (reference sequence). V dropped 4 bases and J dropped 1 base, with 10 bases sitting between them. Written as DNA, the CDR3 is TGCAGTGCTAAGTCCGGCGCGAACACTGAAGCTTTCTTT. Translated, it gives CSAKSGANTEAFF.

This clonotype showed up many times. The chain couples TRBV20-1 to TRBJ1-3; 8 bases line up with TRBD1. J gave up 0 bases and V 1 base, and 11 bases lay outside the gene matches. The germline gives CDR1 DFQATT, CDR2 SNEGSKA (reference sequence). The CDR3 has 18 amino acids. The CDR3 sequence: CSARGWGQGASSGNTIYF. Here the CDR3 DNA reads TGCAGTGCTAGAGGGTGGGGGCAGGGGGCATCCTCTGGAAACACCATATATTTT.

This clonotype was counted between two and nine times. The genes are TRBV19 and TRBJ2-7; D is perhaps TRBD1 (6 bases). This CDR3 is built from 14 residues. Per the germline V gene, CDR1 is LNHDA and CDR2 is SQIVND (reference sequence). V lost 7 bases to trimming and J lost 2 bases, with 15 bases between them. The chain's CDR3 is CASKEGQGPYEQYF. In DNA, the CDR3 is TGTGCCAGTAAGGAAGGGCAGGGGCCCTACGAGCAGTACTTC. The whole variable domain, remainder taken from reference TRBV19 and TRBJ2-7, is DGGITQSPKYLFRKEGQNVTLSCEQNLNHDAMYWYRQDPGQGLRLIYYSQIVNDFQKGDIAEGYSVSREKKESFPLTVTSAQKNPTAFYLCASKEGQGPYEQYFGPGTRLTVT.

This clonotype was seen repeatedly, ten times or more. The V call is TRBV5-1, the J call TRBJ1-6; the match to TRBD1 covers 7 bases. Germline values: CDR1 SGHRS, CDR2 YFSETQ. The CDR3 consists of 14 residues. The J segment lost 10 bases and the V segment lost 0 bases, leaving 4 bases of the junction unmatched. Here the CDR3 DNA reads TGCGCCAGCAGCTTGGCGGGACAGCGCTCACCCCTCCACTTT. Its protein product is CASSLAGQRSPLHF.

This clonotype was counted ten times or more. The rearrangement links TRBV7-2 to TRBJ2-1, with TRBD2 matching 9 bases. Looked up from germline, CDR1 is SGHTA and CDR2 is FQGNSA. V shed 2 bases and J 6 bases; nucleotides not matched to a gene: 5. This CDR3 spans 15 amino acids. The CDR3 bases are TGTGCCAGCAGCTTAAGGTCTAGCGGGATCAATGAGCAGTTCTTC. Its translation: CASSLRSSGINEQFF.

Many counts were recorded for this clonotype. This chain uses TRBV5-1 with TRBJ2-1; 8 bases line up with TRBD2. Germline V gene data show CDR1 as SGHRS and CDR2 as YFSETQ. The CDR3 spans 15 residues. V shed 5 bases and J 5 bases; nucleotides not matched to a gene: 9. This CDR3 reads CASSPTSGLNNEQFF. In DNA, the CDR3 is TGCGCCAGCAGTCCCACTAGCGGACTAAACAATGAGCAGTTCTTC.